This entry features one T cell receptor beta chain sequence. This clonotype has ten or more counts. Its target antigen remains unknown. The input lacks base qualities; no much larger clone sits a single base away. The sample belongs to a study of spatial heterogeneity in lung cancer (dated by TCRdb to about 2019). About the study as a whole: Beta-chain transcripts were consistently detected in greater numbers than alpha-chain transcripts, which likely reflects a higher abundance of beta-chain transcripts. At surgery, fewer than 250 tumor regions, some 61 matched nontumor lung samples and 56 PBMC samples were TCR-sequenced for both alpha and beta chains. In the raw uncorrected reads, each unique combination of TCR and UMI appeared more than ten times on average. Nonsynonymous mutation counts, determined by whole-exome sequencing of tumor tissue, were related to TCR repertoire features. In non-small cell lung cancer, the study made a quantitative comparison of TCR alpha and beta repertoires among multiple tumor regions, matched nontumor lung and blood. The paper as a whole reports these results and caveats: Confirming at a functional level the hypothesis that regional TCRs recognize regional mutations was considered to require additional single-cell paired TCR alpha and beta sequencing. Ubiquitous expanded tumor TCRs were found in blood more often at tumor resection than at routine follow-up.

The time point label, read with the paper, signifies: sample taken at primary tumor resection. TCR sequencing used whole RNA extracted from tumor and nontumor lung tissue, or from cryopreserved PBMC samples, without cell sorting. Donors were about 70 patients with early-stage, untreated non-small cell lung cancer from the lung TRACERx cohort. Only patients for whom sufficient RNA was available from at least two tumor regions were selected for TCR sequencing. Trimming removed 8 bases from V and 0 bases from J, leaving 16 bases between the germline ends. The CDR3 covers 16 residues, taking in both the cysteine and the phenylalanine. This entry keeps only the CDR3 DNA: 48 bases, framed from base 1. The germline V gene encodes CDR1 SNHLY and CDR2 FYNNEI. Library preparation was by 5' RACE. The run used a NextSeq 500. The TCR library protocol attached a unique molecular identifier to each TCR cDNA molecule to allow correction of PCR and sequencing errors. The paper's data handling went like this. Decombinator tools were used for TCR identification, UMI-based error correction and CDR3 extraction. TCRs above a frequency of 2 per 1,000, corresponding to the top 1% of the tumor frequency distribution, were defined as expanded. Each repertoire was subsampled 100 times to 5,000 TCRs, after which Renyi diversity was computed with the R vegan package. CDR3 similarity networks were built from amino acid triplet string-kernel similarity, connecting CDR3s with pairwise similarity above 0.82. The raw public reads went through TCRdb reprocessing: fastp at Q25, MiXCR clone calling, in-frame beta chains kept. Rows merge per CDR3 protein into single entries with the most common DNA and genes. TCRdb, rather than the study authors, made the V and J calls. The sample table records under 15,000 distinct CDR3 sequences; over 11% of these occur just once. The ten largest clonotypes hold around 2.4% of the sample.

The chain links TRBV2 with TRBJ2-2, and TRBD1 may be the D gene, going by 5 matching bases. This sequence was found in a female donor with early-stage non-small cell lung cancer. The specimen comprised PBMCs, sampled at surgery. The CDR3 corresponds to CASPGPGAANTGELFF. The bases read TGTGCCAGCCCCGGACCTGGGGCCGCGAACACCGGGGAGCTGTTTTTT.